This is a list of T cell receptor beta chains from one sample in a study of T cells in Graves' hyperthyroidism and ophthalmopathy. TCRdb recomputed calls from the multiplex PCR reads with MiXCR, one row per CDR3 protein. The table lists 700,000 to 850,000 distinct CDR3 sequences, approximately 40% of them singletons. Material for sequencing was blood. These receptors came from a woman between 40 and 50 years old with Graves' hyperthyroidism. CDR3s include the opening cysteine and the closing phenylalanine or tryptophan. A D gene is named only where the DNA matches it firmly. The listing skips clone size in some rows; elsewhere it reads once, few, many or a size class.

CDR3: CASEKGPGGYTF
DNA: TGTGCCAGTGAAAAGGGGCCGGGTGGCTACACCTTC
D: .
size: many
V: TRBV19
length: 12
J: TRBJ1-2

CDR3: CSVEDLTEGHGYTF
DNA: TGCAGCGTTGAAGATCTCACCGAAGGGCATGGCTACACCTTC
D: .
size: many
V: TRBV29-1
length: 14
J: TRBJ1-2

CDR3: CASSSPPGGNEQYF
DNA: TGTGCCAGCAGTTCCCCCCCGGGGGGCAACGAGCAGTACTTC
D: .
size: .
V: TRBV9
length: 14
J: TRBJ2-7

CDR3: CSAIVGGYGYTF
DNA: TGCAGTGCCATAGTGGGGGGCTATGGCTACACCTTC
D: .
size: many
V: TRBV20-1
length: 12
J: TRBJ1-2

CDR3: CASSEAQGEETQYF
DNA: TGTGCCAGCAGTGAAGCTCAGGGGGAGGAGACCCAGTACTTC
D: TRBD1
size: few
V: TRBV6-6
length: 14
J: TRBJ2-5

CDR3: CASSLLDRDTEAFF
DNA: TGCGCCAGCAGCCTCCTCGACAGGGACACTGAAGCTTTCTTT
D: TRBD1
size: few
V: TRBV4-3
length: 14
J: TRBJ1-1

CDR3: CASSSGQGAVEQYF
DNA: TGTGCCAGCAGCTCCGGACAGGGGGCGGTCGAGCAGTACTTC
D: TRBD1
size: many
V: TRBV7-6
length: 14
J: TRBJ2-7

CDR3: CASSSGGSSGANVLTF
DNA: TGTGCCAGCAGCTCGGGAGGGAGTTCGGGGGCCAACGTCCTGACTTTC
D: TRBD2
size: .
V: TRBV7-2
length: 16
J: TRBJ2-6

CDR3: CASSLQISYEQYF
DNA: TGTGCCAGCAGCCTACAGATCTCCTACGAGCAGTACTTC
D: .
size: few
V: TRBV7-9
length: 13
J: TRBJ2-7

CDR3: CASNLGGNTEAFF
DNA: TGTGCCAGCAACCTGGGGGGAAACACTGAAGCTTTCTTT
D: .
size: many
V: TRBV12-3/TRBV12-4
length: 13
J: TRBJ1-1

CDR3: CASNPRYGGGGYTF
DNA: TGTGCCAGCAATCCCCGCTATGGAGGGGGTGGCTACACCTTC
D: .
size: .
V: TRBV7-3
length: 14
J: TRBJ1-2

CDR3: CSARDLVLEQFF
DNA: TGCAGTGCTAGAGATTTGGTCCTTGAGCAGTTCTTC
D: .
size: few
V: TRBV20-1
length: 12
J: TRBJ2-1

CDR3: CSARLVLEGYTF
DNA: TGCAGTGCTCGCCTCGTTCTCGAGGGCTACACCTTC
D: .
size: few
V: TRBV20-1
length: 12
J: TRBJ1-2

CDR3: CASSMSGHEQYF
DNA: TGTGCCAGTAGTATGAGTGGGCACGAGCAGTACTTC
D: .
size: many
V: TRBV19
length: 12
J: TRBJ2-7

CDR3: CASSRQGGLSTEAFF
DNA: TGTGCCAGCAGTCGACAGGGAGGACTGTCCACTGAAGCTTTCTTT
D: TRBD1
size: .
V: TRBV12-3/TRBV12-4
length: 15
J: TRBJ1-1

CDR3: CASRGVDGMNTEAFF
DNA: TGTGCCAGTAGAGGAGTTGACGGGATGAACACTGAAGCTTTCTTT
D: .
size: many
V: TRBV19
length: 15
J: TRBJ1-1

CDR3: CASSIRTSIFSGNTIYF
DNA: TGTGCCAGTAGTATCCGCACGAGCATATTCTCTGGAAACACCATATATTTT
D: .
size: many
V: TRBV19
length: 17
J: TRBJ1-3

CDR3: CASSQEAGGVRSQQYF
DNA: TGTGCCAGCAGCCAAGAGGCGGGGGGGGTACGATCTCAGCAGTACTTC
D: TRBD2
size: few
V: TRBV7-2
length: 16
J: TRBJ2-7

CDR3: CASSSTGGAGNTIYF
DNA: TGTGCCAGCAGCTCGACAGGGGGCGCCGGAAACACCATATATTTT
D: TRBD1
size: many
V: TRBV7-9
length: 15
J: TRBJ1-3

CDR3: CSAGDSRDSGANVLTF
DNA: TGCAGTGCCGGGGACAGCAGAGACTCTGGGGCCAACGTCCTGACTTTC
D: TRBD1
size: .
V: TRBV20-1
length: 16
J: TRBJ2-6

CDR3: CASRSTGVGEPFF
DNA: TGTGCCAGCAGATCTACAGGGGTCGGGGAGCCGTTTTTT
D: TRBD1
size: .
V: TRBV25-1
length: 13
J: TRBJ2-2

CDR3: CSATPSTMAKNIQYF
DNA: TGCAGTGCTACCCCCAGTACGATGGCCAAAAACATTCAGTACTTC
D: .
size: .
V: TRBV20-1
length: 15
J: TRBJ2-4

CDR3: CAISVLDSGGLYGYTF
DNA: TGTGCCATCAGTGTTTTGGACAGCGGGGGCCTATATGGCTACACCTTC
D: .
size: many
V: TRBV10-3
length: 16
J: TRBJ1-2

CDR3: CSASGGWNYGYTF
DNA: TGCAGTGCTAGTGGGGGTTGGAACTATGGCTACACCTTC
D: .
size: many
V: TRBV20-1
length: 13
J: TRBJ1-2

CDR3: CASSLGQRVHYTF
DNA: TGTGCCAGCAGCCTGGGCCAGAGGGTCCACTACACCTTC
D: .
size: .
V: TRBV7-2
length: 13
J: TRBJ1-2

CDR3: CSARVRDRGMKNCFF
DNA: .
D: .
size: .
V: TRBV29-1
length: 15
J: TRBJ1-4

CDR3: CASSLIDRGGKETQYF
DNA: TGTGCCAGCAGTTTGATTGACAGGGGGGGTAAGGAGACCCAGTACTTC
D: TRBD1
size: .
V: TRBV6-2/TRBV6-3
length: 16
J: TRBJ2-5

CDR3: CASSQVSLGGYGYTF
DNA: TGTGCCAGCAGCCAAGTTTCGCTGGGGGGCTATGGCTACACCTTC
D: .
size: .
V: TRBV9
length: 15
J: TRBJ1-2

CDR3: CASSEQGGAGELFF
DNA: TGTGCCAGCAGTGAACAGGGGGGCGCCGGGGAGCTGTTTTTT
D: TRBD1
size: .
V: TRBV6-4
length: 14
J: TRBJ2-2